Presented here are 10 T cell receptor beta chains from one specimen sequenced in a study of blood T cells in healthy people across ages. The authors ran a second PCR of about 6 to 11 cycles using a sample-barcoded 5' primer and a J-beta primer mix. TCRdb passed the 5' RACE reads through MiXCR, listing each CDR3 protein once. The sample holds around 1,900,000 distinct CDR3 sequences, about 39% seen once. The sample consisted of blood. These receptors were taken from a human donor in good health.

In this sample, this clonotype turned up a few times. CDR3 amino acids: CASSLHIGSSTDTQYF. The CDR3, as DNA: TGTGCCAGCAGCTTACATATCGGTTCTAGCACAGATACGCAGTATTTT. The V call is TRBV7-3, the J call TRBJ2-3; no clear D gene. Trimming took 2 bases from V and 0 from J, leaving 12 bases between them. Germline V gene sequence: CDR1 SGHTA, CDR2 FQGTGA. CDR3 length: 16 amino acids.

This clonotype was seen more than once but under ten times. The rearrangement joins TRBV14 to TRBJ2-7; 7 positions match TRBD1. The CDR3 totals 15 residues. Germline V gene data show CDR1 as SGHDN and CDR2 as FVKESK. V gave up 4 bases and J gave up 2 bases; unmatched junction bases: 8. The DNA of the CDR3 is TGTGCCAGCAGCCCGTTAACAGGGGTCCCCTACGAGCAGTACTTC. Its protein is CASSPLTGVPYEQYF. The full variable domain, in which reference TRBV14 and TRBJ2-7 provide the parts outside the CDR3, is EAGVTQFPSHSVIEKGQTVTLRCDPISGHDNLYWYRRVMGKEIKFLLHFVKESKQDESGMPNNRFLAERTGGTYSTLKVQPAELEDSGVYFCASSPLTGVPYEQYFGPGTRLTVT.

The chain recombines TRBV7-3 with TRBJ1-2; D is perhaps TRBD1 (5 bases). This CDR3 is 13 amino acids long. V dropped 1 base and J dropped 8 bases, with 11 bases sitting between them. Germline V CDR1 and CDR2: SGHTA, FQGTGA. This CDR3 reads CASSLSDGGGYTF. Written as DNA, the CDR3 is TGTGCCAGCAGCTTAAGTGACGGGGGGGGCTACACCTTC.

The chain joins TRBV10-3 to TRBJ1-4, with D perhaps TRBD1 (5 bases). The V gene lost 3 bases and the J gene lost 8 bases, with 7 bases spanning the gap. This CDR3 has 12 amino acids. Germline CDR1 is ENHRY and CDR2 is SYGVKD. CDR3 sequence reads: CAISEGAEKLFF. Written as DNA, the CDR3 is TGTGCCATCAGTGAAGGGGCGGAAAAACTGTTTTTT.

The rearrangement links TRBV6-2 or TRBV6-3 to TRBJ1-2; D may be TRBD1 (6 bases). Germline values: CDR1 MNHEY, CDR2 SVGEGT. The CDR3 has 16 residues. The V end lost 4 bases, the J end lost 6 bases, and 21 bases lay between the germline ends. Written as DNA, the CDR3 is TGTGCCAGCAGTTCCCCTCGAGGGGGGGTAAACCATGGCTACACCTTC. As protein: CASSSPRGGVNHGYTF.

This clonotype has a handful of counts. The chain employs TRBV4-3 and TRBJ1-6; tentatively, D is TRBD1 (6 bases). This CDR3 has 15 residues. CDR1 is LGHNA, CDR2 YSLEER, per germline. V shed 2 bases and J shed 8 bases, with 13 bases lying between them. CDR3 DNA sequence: TGCGCCAGCAGCCAAAAGGGGGGGGCGTATTCACCCCTCCACTTT. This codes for CASSQKGGAYSPLHF.

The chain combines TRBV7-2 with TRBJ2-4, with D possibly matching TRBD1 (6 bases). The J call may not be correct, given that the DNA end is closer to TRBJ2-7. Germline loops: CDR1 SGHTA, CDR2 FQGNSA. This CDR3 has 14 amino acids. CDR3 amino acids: CASSSGQHIYEQYF. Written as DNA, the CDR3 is TGTGCCAGCAGCTCCGGACAGCATATCTACGAGCAGTACTTC.

The CDR3 region is CATSGRRGRYEKLFF. CDR3 sequence (DNA): TGTGCCACCAGCGGAAGGAGGGGGAGATACGAAAAACTGTTTTTT. The chain uses TRBV15 and TRBJ1-4, with a weak D call TRBD1 (6 bases). CDR1 LNHNV and CDR2 YYDKDF come from the germline V gene (reference sequence). This CDR3 region has 15 residues. Trimming shortened V by 5 bases and J by 8 bases, and 18 bases separated the two germline ends.

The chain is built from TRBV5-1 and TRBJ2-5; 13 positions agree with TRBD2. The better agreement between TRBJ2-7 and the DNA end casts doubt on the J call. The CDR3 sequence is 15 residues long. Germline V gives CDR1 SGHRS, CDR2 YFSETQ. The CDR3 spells CASSLGTSGGNEQYF. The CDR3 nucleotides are TGCGCCAGCAGCTTGGGGACTAGCGGGGGAAACGAGCAGTACTTC.

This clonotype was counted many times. The CDR3 nucleotides read TGTGCCAGCAGGGGGGCCTACTCTGGGGGGTATATCAATGAGCAGTTCTTC. It codes for CASRGAYSGGYINEQFF. This chain joins TRBV6-6 and TRBJ2-1; tentatively, D is TRBD1 or TRBD2 (6 bases each). V was pared by 6 bases and J by 6 bases, with 24 bases between. This CDR3 spans 17 amino acids. Germline V gene sequence: CDR1 MNHNY, CDR2 SVGAGI (reference sequence).